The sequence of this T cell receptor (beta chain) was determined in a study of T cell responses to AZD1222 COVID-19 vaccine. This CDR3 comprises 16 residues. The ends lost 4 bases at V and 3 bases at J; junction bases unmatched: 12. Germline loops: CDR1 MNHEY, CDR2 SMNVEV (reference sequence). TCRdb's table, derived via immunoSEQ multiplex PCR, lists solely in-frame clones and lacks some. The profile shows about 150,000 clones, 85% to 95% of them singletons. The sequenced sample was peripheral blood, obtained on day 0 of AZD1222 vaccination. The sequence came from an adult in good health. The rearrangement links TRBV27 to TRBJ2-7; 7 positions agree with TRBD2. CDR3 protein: CASSSPLAGLNYEQYF. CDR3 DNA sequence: TGTGCCAGCAGTTCCCCCTTAGCGGGTCTTAACTACGAGCAGTACTTC.